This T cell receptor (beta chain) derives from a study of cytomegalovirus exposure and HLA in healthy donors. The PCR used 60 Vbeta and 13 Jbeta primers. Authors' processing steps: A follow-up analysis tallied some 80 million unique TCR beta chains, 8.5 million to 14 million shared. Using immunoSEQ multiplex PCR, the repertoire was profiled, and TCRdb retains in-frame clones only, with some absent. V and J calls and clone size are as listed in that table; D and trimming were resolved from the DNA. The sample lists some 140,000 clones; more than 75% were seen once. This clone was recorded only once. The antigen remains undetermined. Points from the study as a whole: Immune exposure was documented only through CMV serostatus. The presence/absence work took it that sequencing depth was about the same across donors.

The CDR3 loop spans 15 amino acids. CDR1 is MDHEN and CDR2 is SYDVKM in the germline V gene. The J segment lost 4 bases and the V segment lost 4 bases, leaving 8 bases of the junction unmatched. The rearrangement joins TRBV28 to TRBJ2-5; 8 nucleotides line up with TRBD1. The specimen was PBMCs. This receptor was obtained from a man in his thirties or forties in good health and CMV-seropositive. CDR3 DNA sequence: TGTGCCAGCAGTTCCCAGGGACAGGCTGGAGAGACCCAGTACTTC. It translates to CASSSQGQAGETQYF.